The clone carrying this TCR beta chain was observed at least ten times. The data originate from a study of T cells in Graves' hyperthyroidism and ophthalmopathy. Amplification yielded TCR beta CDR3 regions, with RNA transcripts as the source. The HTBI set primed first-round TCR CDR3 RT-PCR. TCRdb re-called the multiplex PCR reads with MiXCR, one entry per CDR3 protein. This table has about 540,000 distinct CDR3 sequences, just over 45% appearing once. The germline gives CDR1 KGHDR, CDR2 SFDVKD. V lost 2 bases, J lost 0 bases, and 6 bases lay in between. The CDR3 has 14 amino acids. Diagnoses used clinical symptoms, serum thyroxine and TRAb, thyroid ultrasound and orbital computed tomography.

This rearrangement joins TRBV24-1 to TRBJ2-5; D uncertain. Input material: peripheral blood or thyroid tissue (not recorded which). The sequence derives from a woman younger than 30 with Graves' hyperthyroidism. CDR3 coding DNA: TGTGCCACCAGTGATTCGGACGACCAAGAGACCCAGTACTTC. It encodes CATSDSDDQETQYF.